The next 29 T cell receptor beta chains were all read from a single sample in a study of vaccination and CD4 T cells after COVID-19. Treatment reported: roughly 10-day PBMC culture with coronavirus spike peptide pools or control peptides (ViraFEST assay). From the unexposed donor, CD4+ T cells were collected ahead of the COVID-19 pandemic (2011-2018). The antigens for these receptors are not known. Once obtained from cultured CD4+ T cells, the DNA was sequenced using the Oncomine TCR Beta short-read assay. MiXCR, run by TCRdb on the PCR reads, gives a single entry per CDR3 protein. The table lists some 7,800 distinct CDR3 sequences, 45% to 65% of them singletons. Sequencing was done on a sample of CD4+ T cells from blood, cultured in vitro. Receptor source: a human donor in good health.

The rearrangement links TRBV7-9 to TRBJ1-1; D may be TRBD1 (5 bases). Trimming removed 5 bases at V and 4 bases at J, with 11 bases between. The CDR3 is 13 residues long. Per the germline V gene, CDR1 is SEHNR and CDR2 is FQNEAQ (reference sequence). CDR3 DNA sequence: TGTGCCAGCAGCCGGGGCTGGGGCACTGAAGCTTTCTTT. Its translation is CASSRGWGTEAFF.

The genes are TRBV4-1 and TRBJ2-5; D gene uncertain. Germline CDR1 is MGHRA and CDR2 is YSYEKL. The CDR3 is 14 amino acids. Trimming shortened V by 0 bases and J by 7 bases, and 12 bases separated the two germline ends. CDR3 nucleotides: TGCGCCAGCAGCCAAGATACGGCCTATGGGACCCAGTACTTC. Translation gives CASSQDTAYGTQYF.

V usage is TRBV2 and J usage is TRBJ1-2; 8 positions match TRBD1. Trimming removed 6 bases from V and 2 bases from J; junction bases left unmatched: 11. This CDR3 is built from 16 residues. The germline V gene encodes CDR1 SNHLY and CDR2 FYNNEI. The CDR3 region is CASRDPGTGINYGYTF. The CDR3 coding sequence is TGTGCCAGCAGGGATCCCGGGACAGGAATCAACTATGGCTACACCTTC.

The CDR3 loop is CASSSYRVTDGELFF. The DNA for the CDR3 is TGTGCCAGCAGCTCATACAGGGTAACGGACGGGGAGCTGTTTTTT. V is TRBV11-3 and J is TRBJ2-2, with D possibly matching TRBD1 (6 bases). The CDR3 extends over 15 amino acids. CDR1 and CDR2 from the germline V gene are SGHNT and YENEEA. V was shortened by 4 bases and J by 7 bases, with 16 bases between the two germline ends.

The rearrangement uses TRBV5-1 and TRBJ1-2; D is perhaps TRBD1 (5 bases). The CDR3 length is 13 residues. Trimming pared 0 bases from V and 7 bases from J, leaving 10 bases between. The germline V gene has CDR1 SGHRS and CDR2 YFSETQ. CDR3 bases: TGCGCCAGCAGCTTGGCGGGGCGTTCTGGCTACACCTTC. Protein sequence: CASSLAGRSGYTF.

The chain links TRBV6-1 to TRBJ1-5; weak D call: TRBD1 (6 bases). The CDR3 extends over 13 amino acids. Germline V CDR1 and CDR2: MNHNS, SASEGT. V gave up 5 bases and J gave up 6 bases, with 11 bases separating them. CDR3 amino acids: CASSTLQGQPQHF. The CDR3 nucleotides read TGTGCCAGCAGTACACTACAGGGTCAGCCCCAGCATTTT.

The rearrangement joins TRBV20-1 to TRBJ1-5; unclear D gene. V lost 4 bases and J lost 7, with 11 bases in between. The CDR3 runs to 12 residues. Germline lookup yields CDR1 DFQATT and CDR2 SNEGSKA (reference sequence). This chain's CDR3 is CSAKGGSQPQHF. CDR3 in DNA: TGCAGTGCTAAGGGAGGTAGCCAGCCCCAGCATTTT.

The DNA for the CDR3 is TGTGCCAGCAGCTTGGGGGATAACAATTCACCCCTCCACTTT. It encodes CASSLGDNNSPLHF. The V gene is TRBV7-2, the J gene TRBJ1-6, with a weak D call TRBD1 (5 bases). The CDR3 runs 14 residues. V shed 3 bases and J shed 7 bases, with 10 bases lying between them. Germline CDR1 and CDR2: SGHTA and FQGNSA.

V is TRBV15 and J is TRBJ2-5, with D perhaps assigned TRBD1 or TRBD2 (6 bases each). The germline gives CDR1 LNHNV, CDR2 YYDKDF (reference sequence). Trimming took 4 bases from V and 1 from J, leaving 16 bases between them. The CDR3 totals 16 residues. CDR3 sequence reads: CATSMRVGGGQETQYF. The CDR3 DNA reads TGTGCCACCAGCATGAGAGTAGGAGGGGGCCAAGAGACCCAGTACTTC.

The V gene is TRBV19, the J gene TRBJ2-1; D not resolved. The V gene's germline CDR1 is LNHDA and CDR2 SQIVND (reference sequence). The CDR3 has 14 amino acids. V was cut by 2 bases and J by 1 base, with 6 bases left in between. Written as DNA, the CDR3 is TGTGCCAGTAGTATACAGGCGTCCTACAATGAGCAGTTCTTC. Translation: CASSIQASYNEQFF.

This sequence joins TRBV30 and TRBJ1-2; a weak D match, TRBD1 (5 bases). The CDR3 has 14 residues. Trimming left V 3 bases short and J 1 base short, with 12 bases between. Germline V gives CDR1 GTSNPN, CDR2 SVGIG (reference sequence). CDR3 in DNA: TGTGCCTGGAGCGAGGGACGGTATAACTATGGCTACACCTTC. Protein product: CAWSEGRYNYGYTF.

This clonotype was seen more than once but under ten times. This chain joins TRBV24-1 and TRBJ2-3; 10 nucleotides line up with TRBD2. Germline values: CDR1 KGHDR, CDR2 SFDVKD. V lost 4 bases to trimming and J lost 1 base; unmatched junction nucleotides: 7. This CDR3 comprises 17 residues. CDR3 in amino acids: CATSDPKGTSGTDTQYF. CDR3 coding DNA: TGTGCCACCAGTGACCCGAAGGGGACTAGCGGCACAGATACGCAGTATTTT.

This clonotype was seen only a few times. The V and J genes are TRBV6-1 and TRBJ1-1, with TRBD1 as a possible D gene (5 bases). Germline V gene sequence: CDR1 MNHNS, CDR2 SASEGT. The CDR3 totals 13 residues. Trimming removed 5 bases at V and 5 bases at J, with 12 bases between. The DNA for the CDR3 is TGTGCCAGCAGTACCCCAGGGAGGACTGAAGCTTTCTTT. It yields the protein CASSTPGRTEAFF.

This clonotype was seen only a few times. CDR3 sequence (DNA): TGTGCCAGCAGCAGGAGGGGGGGAACCAACACTGAAGCTTTCTTT. As protein: CASSRRGGTNTEAFF. The chain couples TRBV7-8 to TRBJ1-1, with a tentative D call TRBD1 (6 bases). Deletions cut 5 bases from V and 2 bases from J, with 15 bases between. The CDR3 is 15 amino acids. Germline CDR1 and CDR2: SGHVS and FQNEAQ.

This clonotype has a handful of counts. The chain carries TRBV6-1 and TRBJ1-6, with 9 bases lining up with TRBD1. The CDR3 totals 13 residues. Trimming at V came to 10 bases and at J to 7 bases, leaving 5 bases not matched to a gene. From germline, CDR1 is MNHNS and CDR2 SASEGT. The CDR3 coding sequence is TGTGCCATCCGGGACAGGGCGAATTCACCCCTCCACTTT. Protein sequence: CAIRDRANSPLHF.

This clonotype was observed once. V gene TRBV5-6 combines with J gene TRBJ2-7; 8 positions match TRBD1. CDR3 size: 14 residues. Trimming removed 3 bases from V and 0 bases from J; junction bases left unmatched: 2. Germline V gene sequence: CDR1 SGHDT, CDR2 YYEEEE. The CDR3 DNA sequence: TGTGCCAGCAGCTGGACAGGGAGCTCCTACGAGCAGTACTTC. It encodes CASSWTGSSYEQYF.

This clonotype came up a few times. The chain recombines TRBV10-1 with TRBJ2-3; 8 bases match TRBD2. The CDR3 totals 15 residues. The ends lost 11 bases at V and 6 bases at J; junction bases unmatched: 16. Germline CDR1 reads WNHNN; CDR2 reads SYGVQD (reference sequence). CDR3 sequence (DNA): TGCGCCGGAGGACCGGGACTAGTATGGGAGGATACGCAGTATTTT. This gives the protein CAGGPGLVWEDTQYF.

The rearrangement links TRBV19 to TRBJ1-3; TRBD1 aligns across 7 bases. V gave up 4 bases and J gave up 0 bases; unmatched junction bases: 6. Looked up from germline, CDR1 is LNHDA and CDR2 is SQIVND (reference sequence). CDR3 length: 16 amino acids. The CDR3 sequence is CASSTDTGASGNTIYF. CDR3 in DNA: TGTGCCAGTAGTACCGATACAGGGGCCTCTGGAAACACCATATATTTT.

This chain links TRBV30 with TRBJ2-1; possible D gene TRBD1, 6 bases. The CDR3 consists of 15 residues. From germline, CDR1 is GTSNPN and CDR2 SVGIG (reference sequence). V dropped 2 bases and J dropped 8 bases, with 19 bases sitting between them. The CDR3: CAWSNEQGGGYEQFF. CDR3 sequence (DNA): TGTGCCTGGAGTAACGAACAGGGCGGTGGGTATGAGCAGTTCTTC.

About this clonotype: At one end the junction does not follow the germline gene, possibly because of a read error. The rearrangement uses TRBV7-9 and TRBJ2-1, with 10 bases aligning to TRBD2. Germline CDR1 SEHNR, CDR2 FQNEAQ (reference sequence). This CDR3 is built from 17 residues. CDR3 nucleotide sequence: TGCGCCAGCAGCTTGGCCGGGGCGCTAGCGGGAGAAAGTGTGCAGTTCTTC. Its protein product is CASSLAGALAGESVQFF.

The chain links TRBV7-9 to TRBJ2-3; possibly TRBD2 for D (5 bases). V shed 3 bases and J shed 6 bases, with 19 bases lying between them. This CDR3 has 16 amino acids. Germline V gene data show CDR1 as SEHNR and CDR2 as FQNEAQ (reference sequence). This CDR3 reads CASSFRSPLDSDTQYF. CDR3 in DNA: TGTGCCAGCAGCTTTCGCTCCCCCCTGGACTCGGATACGCAGTATTTT.

This clonotype was seen a handful of times. The chain combines TRBV19 with TRBJ1-2, with D uncertain. V was cut by 5 bases and J by 7 bases, with 14 bases left in between. The CDR3 has 13 amino acids. In germline, CDR1 is LNHDA, CDR2 SQIVND (reference sequence). The CDR3 DNA sequence: TGTGCCAGTAGTTTGGCCCGAAGAGGTGGCTACACCTTC. Its protein is CASSLARRGGYTF.

CDR3 amino acids: CAARGGMGIQYF. The CDR3 DNA sequence: TGTGCCGCCCGGGGGGGTATGGGCATTCAGTACTTC. This sequence joins TRBV6-1 and TRBJ2-4; 8 bases are shared with TRBD2. Germline V gene sequence: CDR1 MNHNS, CDR2 SASEGT. The CDR3 loop spans 12 amino acids. V gave up 11 bases and J gave up 9 bases; unmatched junction bases: 9.

The gene calls are TRBV20-1 and TRBJ1-6; D is uncertain. This CDR3 comprises 16 residues. The germline V gene encodes CDR1 DFQATT and CDR2 SNEGSKA (reference sequence). V was pared by 2 bases and J by 0 bases, with 11 bases between. CDR3 amino acids: CSARSSGSSYNSPLHF. CDR3 DNA sequence: TGCAGTGCTAGAAGTTCGGGGAGCTCCTATAATTCACCCCTCCACTTT.

The gene calls are TRBV7-2 and TRBJ2-5; D ambiguous. There are 18 residues in the CDR3. With 1 base removed from V and 7 bases from J, the gap between germline ends came to 25 bases. Germline V gives CDR1 SGHTA, CDR2 FQGNSA. The CDR3 bases are TGTGCCAGCAGCTTAGGGTCCTTACCCCTTGACCTATTAGGGACCCAGTACTTC. It is translated as CASSLGSLPLDLLGTQYF.

The sample holds a few counts of this clonotype. The chain carries TRBV7-7 and TRBJ1-2, with D perhaps matching TRBD1 (5 bases). The CDR3 extends over 13 amino acids. V was shortened by 4 bases and J by 4 bases, with 10 bases between the two germline ends. Germline V gene sequence: CDR1 SSHAT, CDR2 FNYEAQ (reference sequence). The CDR3 sequence is CASSSDSSYGYTF. The CDR3 nucleotides are TGTGCCAGCAGCTCAGACAGCTCCTATGGCTACACCTTC.

The chain is built from TRBV20-1 and TRBJ2-2, with 8 bases that match TRBD1. Germline assignment: CDR1 DFQATT and CDR2 SNEGSKA (reference sequence). V dropped 6 bases and J dropped 4; count of bases not matched to a gene: 13. There are 16 residues in the CDR3. This chain's CDR3 is CSAPPWDRSGTGELFF. The CDR3 DNA is TGCAGTGCCCCGCCGTGGGACAGGTCAGGCACCGGGGAGCTGTTTTTT.

The CDR3 sequence is CASSSPGPINSPLHF. CDR3 nucleotide sequence: TGTGCCAGCAGTTCGCCGGGACCGATTAATTCACCCCTCCACTTT. The chain links TRBV6-2 or TRBV6-3 to TRBJ1-6, with D maybe TRBD1 (5 bases). The CDR3 consists of 15 residues. Trimming shortened V by 4 bases and J by 6 bases, and 13 bases separated the two germline ends. The germline V gene has CDR1 MNHEY and CDR2 SVGEGT.

The chain employs TRBV27 and TRBJ2-7, with 9 nucleotides matching TRBD2. V shed 5 bases, J shed 5 bases, and the junction held 13 bases outside the gene matches. This CDR3 has 16 amino acids. Germline CDR1 reads MNHEY; CDR2 reads SMNVEV (reference sequence). The CDR3 reads CASSPIRPSGVNEQYF. The CDR3 DNA follows: TGTGCCAGCAGTCCCATCCGGCCTAGCGGGGTTAACGAGCAGTACTTC.